The rows below give T cell receptor beta chains drawn from one sample of a study of identifying expanded T cells in peripheral blood. TCRdb's table, derived via immunoSEQ multiplex PCR, lists solely in-frame clones and lacks some. Of approximately 130,000 clones listed, roughly 84% are singletons. What was sequenced was blood. The receptors come from a person aged 18 to 70 in good health. The conserved cysteine and the conserved F or W are not part of the CDR3 here. A clone size is listed for some rows: how often the clone was seen (once, few, many), or a class if it is expanded.

clone_size: -
v_call: TRBV30
j_call: TRBJ1-1
cdr3_length: 10
cdr3_aa: AWTQGGGEAF

clone_size: -
v_call: TRBV18
j_call: TRBJ2-3
cdr3_length: 15
cdr3_aa: ASSPFGTSGGTDTQY

clone_size: -
v_call: TRBV5-1
j_call: TRBJ2-7
cdr3_length: 14
cdr3_aa: ASSPLAGRGIYEQY

clone_size: -
v_call: TRBV4-1
j_call: TRBJ2-2
cdr3_length: 11
cdr3_aa: ASSGSATGELF

clone_size: -
v_call: TRBV14
j_call: TRBJ1-1
cdr3_length: 15
cdr3_aa: ASSQDRGWGQNTEAF

clone_size: -
v_call: TRBV5-1
j_call: TRBJ2-1
cdr3_length: 13
cdr3_aa: ASSLELSSYNEQF

clone_size: -
v_call: TRBV6-5
j_call: TRBJ2-2
cdr3_length: 9
cdr3_aa: ASHNTGELF

clone_size: -
v_call: TRBV19
j_call: TRBJ2-2
cdr3_length: 12
cdr3_aa: ASSTGLSLGELF

clone_size: -
v_call: TRBV7-9
j_call: TRBJ2-7
cdr3_length: 13
cdr3_aa: ASSLAFGGWYEQY

clone_size: once
v_call: TRBV19
j_call: TRBJ1-2
cdr3_length: 14
cdr3_aa: ASQPPGQLANYGYT

clone_size: -
v_call: TRBV7-2
j_call: TRBJ2-5
cdr3_length: 12
cdr3_aa: ASSFNGGRETQY

clone_size: -
v_call: TRBV11-1
j_call: TRBJ1-1
cdr3_length: 10
cdr3_aa: ASSYLGSGAF

clone_size: -
v_call: TRBV2
j_call: TRBJ1-2
cdr3_length: 11
cdr3_aa: ASTSGTGGGYT

clone_size: -
v_call: TRBV27
j_call: TRBJ1-5
cdr3_length: 13
cdr3_aa: ASSPFPGNGQPQH

clone_size: -
v_call: TRBV5-1
j_call: TRBJ2-1
cdr3_length: 17
cdr3_aa: ASSSPTRRLSSSYNEQF

clone_size: many
v_call: TRBV27
j_call: TRBJ2-1
cdr3_length: 13
cdr3_aa: ASSLSSGGATEQF

clone_size: many
v_call: TRBV7-9
j_call: TRBJ1-1
cdr3_length: 13
cdr3_aa: ASSSTGSMNTEAF

clone_size: -
v_call: TRBV7-2
j_call: TRBJ1-2
cdr3_length: 17
cdr3_aa: ASSPQWRGQGRIAHGYT

clone_size: -
v_call: TRBV7-2
j_call: TRBJ2-3
cdr3_length: 11
cdr3_aa: ASSLNGGDTQY

clone_size: -
v_call: TRBV18
j_call: TRBJ2-3
cdr3_length: 13
cdr3_aa: ASSPPGVQADTQY

clone_size: once
v_call: TRBV28
j_call: TRBJ1-5
cdr3_length: 16
cdr3_aa: ASSRALEGFYSNQPQH

clone_size: -
v_call: TRBV6-5
j_call: TRBJ2-5
cdr3_length: 13
cdr3_aa: ASSYSSGDQETQY

clone_size: -
v_call: TRBV10-3
j_call: TRBJ1-2
cdr3_length: 12
cdr3_aa: AIFAETGTYGYT

clone_size: -
v_call: TRBV11-2
j_call: TRBJ2-7
cdr3_length: 12
cdr3_aa: ASTWGGDSYEQY

clone_size: -
v_call: TRBV19
j_call: TRBJ1-1
cdr3_length: 11
cdr3_aa: ASIGGWHTEAF

clone_size: -
v_call: TRBV29-1
j_call: TRBJ2-7
cdr3_length: 11
cdr3_aa: SAGQGAPDEQY

clone_size: few
v_call: TRBV25-1
j_call: TRBJ1-6
cdr3_length: 11
cdr3_aa: ASRDRVNSPLH

clone_size: -
v_call: TRBV7-3
j_call: TRBJ2-7
cdr3_length: 11
cdr3_aa: ASSSGTGHEQY